The clone carrying this T cell receptor beta chain appeared a single time. This specimen belongs to a study of T cell responses to AZD1222 COVID-19 vaccine. The table came from immunoSEQ multiplex PCR; TCRdb's copy has only in-frame clones and leaves some out. Of approximately 110,000 clones in the sample, about 88% were seen once. This CDR3 is 13 amino acids long. Trimming cost V 2 bases and J 10 bases; bases outside gene matches: 3. Germline assignment: CDR1 KGHSH and CDR2 LQKENI. V is TRBV18 and J is TRBJ1-2; 11 positions agree with TRBD1. This TCR derives from an adult in good health. Sequencing used peripheral blood, obtained on day 0 of AZD1222 vaccination. CDR3 protein: CASSPGQGANYTF. The CDR3 DNA is TGTGCCAGCTCACCAGGACAGGGGGCTAACTACACCTTC.